Listed below are T cell receptor beta chains from one sample, sequenced in a study of tumor-infiltrating lymphocytes in oesophageal squamous cell carcinoma. From the PCR reads, TCRdb called clonotypes with MiXCR, one entry per CDR3 protein. Of 19,000 or so distinct CDR3 sequences listed, less than 50% are singletons. Sequencing input: blood. These receptors were taken from a male donor with esophageal squamous cell carcinoma. CDR3s include the opening cysteine and the closing phenylalanine or tryptophan. Fields, in order: J gene, clone size, V gene, D gene, CDR3 protein, CDR3 DNA. A D gene is named only where the DNA matches it firmly. Expanded clones get a size class; other rows say once, few or many, or leave the size out.

TRBJ1-4 medium-sized TRBV12-3/TRBV12-4 - CASKDSRNEKLFF TGTGCCAGCAAGGACAGCCGCAATGAAAAACTGTTTTTT
TRBJ1-2 - TRBV2 TRBD1 CASRKDRGALRNGYTF TGTGCCAGCAGGAAGGACAGGGGGGCCCTTAGAAATGGCTACACCTTC
TRBJ2-7 - TRBV20-1 - CSARRGYEQYF TGCAGTGCTAGGAGGGGTTACGAGCAGTACTTC
TRBJ2-2 few TRBV9 - CASSVSGELFF TGTGCCAGCAGCGTTTCCGGGGAGCTGTTTTTT
TRBJ2-7 - TRBV7-6 - CASSWGTYEQYF TGTGCCAGCAGCTGGGGAACCTACGAGCAGTACTTC
TRBJ2-7 - TRBV7-2 TRBD2 CASSLDGTSGSNEQYF TGTGCCAGCAGCTTAGATGGGACTAGCGGGAGTAACGAGCAGTACTTC
TRBJ1-1 many TRBV6-1 - CASSSWGHTEAFF TGTGCCAGCAGTTCCTGGGGGCACACTGAAGCTTTCTTT
TRBJ2-7 few TRBV7-6 TRBD1 CASSWGQSYEQYF TGTGCCAGCAGTTGGGGACAGTCCTACGAGCAGTACTTC
TRBJ1-2 many TRBV12-3/TRBV12-4 - CASSLAGRIYGYTF TGTGCCAGCAGTTTAGCGGGACGCATCTATGGCTACACCTTC
TRBJ2-1 - TRBV7-6 - CASSLSLGETGCDEQFF TGTGCTAGCAGCTTATCCCTAGGTGAGACAGGTTGTGATGAGCAGTTCTTC
TRBJ1-2 many TRBV28 TRBD1 CASRDRDGYTF TGTGCCAGCAGGGACAGGGATGGCTACACCTTC
TRBJ2-7 - TRBV27 - CASSLSGQSYEQYF TGTGCCAGCAGTTTATCTGGACAGTCCTACGAGCAGTACTTC
TRBJ2-1 - TRBV5-6 TRBD2 CASSLRGRVHEQFF TGTGCCAGCAGCTTGCGCGGGAGGGTCCACGAGCAGTTCTTC
TRBJ2-1 - TRBV7-3 TRBD2 CASSPQIAGLYNEQFF TGTGCCAGCAGCCCTCAAATAGCGGGACTTTACAATGAGCAGTTCTTC
TRBJ1-6 - TRBV7-2 - CASFRSYNSPLHF TGTGCCAGCTTTCGCTCCTATAATTCACCCCTCCACTTT
TRBJ2-5 many TRBV5-6 TRBD2 CASSWAGGTGETQYF TGTGCCAGCAGCTGGGCGGGGGGTACGGGAGAGACCCAGTACTTC
TRBJ2-5 - TRBV7-8 - CASSATRWETQYF TGTGCCAGCAGCGCCACTAGGTGGGAGACCCAGTACTTC
TRBJ1-4 - TRBV7-3 - CASSLTREGEKLFF TGTGCCAGCAGCTTAACCAGGGAGGGTGAAAAACTGTTTTTT
TRBJ2-2 many TRBV5-4 TRBD1 CASSPTAGQGATGELFF TGTGCCAGCAGTCCCACGGCGGGACAGGGGGCGACCGGGGAGCTGTTTTTT
TRBJ2-7 - TRBV24-1 - CATSEGSARSHNEQYF TGTGCCACCAGTGAGGGATCTGCCCGATCCCACAATGAGCAGTACTTC
TRBJ2-7 many TRBV6-1 TRBD2 CASSEAGGGVSGEQYF TGTGCCAGCAGTGAAGCGGGCGGGGGAGTATCGGGCGAGCAGTACTTC
TRBJ2-7 many TRBV15 TRBD2 CATSSSHGTSSEQYF TGTGCCACCAGCAGTAGTCACGGGACTAGTAGCGAGCAGTACTTC
TRBJ1-4 many TRBV19 - CASVQRGMAEKLFF TGTGCCAGTGTACAAAGAGGGATGGCTGAAAAACTGTTTTTT
TRBJ2-3 - TRBV7-6 TRBD2 CASSLGDSGGTDTQYF TGTGCCAGCAGCTTAGGAGATAGCGGGGGCACAGATACGCAGTATTTT
TRBJ2-1 - TRBV7-3 TRBD2 CASSILAGGPNEQFF TGTGCCAGCAGCATACTAGCGGGGGGGCCCAATGAGCAGTTCTTC
TRBJ1-1 many TRBV12-3/TRBV12-4 - CASGNAQVNTEAFF TGTGCCAGCGGTAATGCACAGGTGAACACTGAAGCTTTCTTT
TRBJ1-5 many TRBV6-1 - CASRDTYGPQHF TGTGCCAGCAGGGACACCTATGGGCCCCAGCATTTT
TRBJ2-7 many TRBV6-1 TRBD1 CASSITGGLTYEQYF TGTGCCAGCAGTATTACAGGGGGCCTAACCTACGAGCAGTACTTC
TRBJ2-7 many TRBV15 - CATSGAGEISYEQYF TGTGCCACCAGCGGGGCAGGGGAGATTTCCTACGAGCAGTACTTC
TRBJ1-6 - TRBV28 - CASINHAYERYF TGTGCCAGCATCAACCACGCCTACGAGCGGTACTTT
TRBJ2-7 - TRBV7-3 - CASSFLPLGEQYF TGTGCCAGCAGCTTCCTTCCGCTCGGCGAGCAGTACTTC
TRBJ2-5 - TRBV6-1 TRBD1 CASSERTGEGGELYF TGTGCCAGCAGTGAACGGACAGGGGAAGGCGGGGAGCTGTACTTC
TRBJ2-1 - TRBV6-2/TRBV6-3 TRBD2 CASKGLAGASFNEQFF TGTGCCAGCAAAGGACTAGCGGGAGCCTCGTTCAATGAGCAGTTCTTC
TRBJ2-1 - TRBV10-1 - CASSDSNEQFF TGCGCCAGCAGTGACAGCAATGAGCAGTTCTTC
TRBJ2-7 - TRBV6-8 TRBD2 CASSAQLAGREQYF TGTGCCAGCAGCGCCCAACTAGCGGGTCGGGAGCAGTACTTC
TRBJ2-1 many TRBV5-1 - CASSFRVDEQFF TGCGCCAGCAGCTTTCGGGTGGATGAGCAGTTCTTC
TRBJ1-2 medium-sized TRBV7-9 - CASSVISGDYGYTF TGTGCCAGCAGCGTGATAAGCGGTGATTATGGCTACACCTTC
TRBJ2-7 many TRBV12-3/TRBV12-4 TRBD2 CASSPGASGSREQYF TGTGCCAGCAGTCCTGGGGCTAGCGGGAGCCGCGAGCAGTACTTC